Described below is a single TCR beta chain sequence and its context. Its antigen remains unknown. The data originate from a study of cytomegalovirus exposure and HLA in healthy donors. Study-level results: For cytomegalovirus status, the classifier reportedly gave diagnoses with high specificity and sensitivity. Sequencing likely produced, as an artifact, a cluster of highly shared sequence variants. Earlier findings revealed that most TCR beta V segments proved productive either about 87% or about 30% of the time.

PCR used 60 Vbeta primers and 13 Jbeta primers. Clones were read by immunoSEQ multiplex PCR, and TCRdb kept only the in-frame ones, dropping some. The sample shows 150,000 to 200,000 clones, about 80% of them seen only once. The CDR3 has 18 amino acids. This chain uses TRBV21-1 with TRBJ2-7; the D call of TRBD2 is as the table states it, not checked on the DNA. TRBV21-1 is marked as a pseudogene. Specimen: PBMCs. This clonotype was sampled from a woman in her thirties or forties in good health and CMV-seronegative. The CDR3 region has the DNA TGTGCCAGCAGCAAAGTTGCGACTAGCGGGAGTAATCCCTACGAGCAGTACTTC. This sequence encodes CASSKVATSGSNPYEQYF.